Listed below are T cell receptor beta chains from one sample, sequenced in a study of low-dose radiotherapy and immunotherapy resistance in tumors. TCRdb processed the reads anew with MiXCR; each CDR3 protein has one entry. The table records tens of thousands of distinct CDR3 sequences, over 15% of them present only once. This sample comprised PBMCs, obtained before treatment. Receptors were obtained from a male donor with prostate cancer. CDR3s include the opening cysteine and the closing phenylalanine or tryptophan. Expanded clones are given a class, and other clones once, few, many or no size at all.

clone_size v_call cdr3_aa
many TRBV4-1 CASAPRGRETYEQYF
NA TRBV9 CASSVDGFSGNTIYF
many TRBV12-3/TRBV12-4 CASSSKETQYF
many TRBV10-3 CAISEDRFYGYTF
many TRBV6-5 CASRGYNEQFF
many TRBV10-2 CASSEQGGNQPQHF
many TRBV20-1 CSALRPGWWGQYF
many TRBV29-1 CSVEPPRTDFNQPQHF
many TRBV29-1 CSVPTGVPYNEQFF
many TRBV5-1 CASSLTGPSSYNEQFF
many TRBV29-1 CSSKVRTGEETQYF
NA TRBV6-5 CASSYSRQGKTQYF
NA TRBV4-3 CASSLEVTQGGQPQHF
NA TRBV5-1 CASRAGPSYEQYF
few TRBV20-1 CSARPIGSYSNQPQHF
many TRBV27 CASSLFGGTEAFF
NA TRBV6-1 CASSPRADYGYTF
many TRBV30 CAWSSQGGLYGYTF
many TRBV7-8 CASSPQLADTQYF
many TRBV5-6 CASILARGYNEQFF
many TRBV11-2 CASSLNADTQYF
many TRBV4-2 CASSQDFGRGINGYTF
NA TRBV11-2 CASSLDRQGTGYTF
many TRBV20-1 CSARGPGLAEKRGELFF
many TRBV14 CASSQETSDALRSYNSPLHF
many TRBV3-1 CASSQEGGCFF
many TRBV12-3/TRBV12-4 CASSLGTGDSGYTF
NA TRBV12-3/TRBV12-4 CASSSKRTPYEQYF
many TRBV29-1 CSIKLAGYEQYF
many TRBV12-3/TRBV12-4 CASSYLNTIYF
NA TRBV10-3 CAISEADRTQPQHF
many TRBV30 CAWARDRGQETQYF
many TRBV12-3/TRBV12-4 CASSSRTGFDEQFF
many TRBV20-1 CSPGQGGNEQFF
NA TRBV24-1 CASILIGGGKYEQYF
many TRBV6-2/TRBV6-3 CATTTRYDTGELFF
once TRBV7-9 CASSSGQEEAFF
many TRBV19 CASNPGRGNTGELFF
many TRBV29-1 CSAEGVGNTEAFF
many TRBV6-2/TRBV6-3 CASKMTGYEQYF
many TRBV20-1 CSANEKYEQYF
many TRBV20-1 CSAREGQFVYEQYF
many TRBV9 CASSVGGTDTQYF
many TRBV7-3 CASSREPRYYNEQFF
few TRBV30 CAWSPGHEAYEQYF
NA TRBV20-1 CSATSGTDRNTIYF
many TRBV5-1 CASSFSSGVQETQYF
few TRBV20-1 CSARDRVRFGEQYF
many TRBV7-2 CASSLEGGQTYGYTF
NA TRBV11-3 CASSLGDYGSELFF
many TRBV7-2 CASSYQSGGDYNEQFF
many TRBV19 CASSMFGLWANNEQFF